One sample yielded the 10 T cell receptor beta chains listed below, sequenced in a study of T cell responses to AZD1222 COVID-19 vaccine. Only in-frame clones appear in the TCRdb table, and some are missing; sequencing was by immunoSEQ multiplex PCR. Of more than 100,000 clones in the sample, about 90% were seen once. The input for sequencing was peripheral blood, taken on day 0 of AZD1222 vaccination. These receptors came from an adult in good health.

This clone was detected a few times. The rearrangement joins TRBV28 to TRBJ2-7, with a weak D call TRBD2 (5 bases). There are 14 residues in the CDR3. The V end was cut by 3 bases, the J end by 3 bases, with 12 bases between. Germline V gene lookup returns CDR1 MDHEN and CDR2 SYDVKM. CDR3 loop: CASSLRGYSYEQYF. The CDR3 DNA follows: TGTGCCAGCAGTTTGAGAGGGTACAGCTACGAGCAGTACTTC.

The CDR3 sequence: CASSSLSRPQHF. CDR3 DNA: TGTGCCAGCAGTTCCTTAAGTAGGCCCCAGCATTTT. The chain carries TRBV28 and TRBJ1-5; D gene unclear. The CDR3 is made up of 12 amino acids. V shed 4 bases and J shed 9 bases, with 10 bases lying between them. From germline, CDR1 is MDHEN and CDR2 SYDVKM. The full variable domain, completed using reference TRBV28 and TRBJ1-5, is DVKVTQSSRYLVKRTGEKVFLECVQDMDHENMFWYRQDPGLGLRLIYFSYDVKMKEKGDIPEGYSVSREKKERFSLILESASTNQTSMYLCASSSLSRPQHFGDGTRLSIL.

This clone appeared once. The CDR3 sequence: CASSYSGNEQFF. DNA for the CDR3: TGTGCCAGCAGTTACTCGGGCAATGAGCAGTTCTTC. J is TRBJ2-1 and V is TRBV6-5; D is uncertain. V was cut by 0 bases and J by 6 bases, with 3 bases left in between. The CDR3 totals 12 residues. From germline, CDR1 is MNHEY and CDR2 SVGAGI.

This sequence joins TRBV5-1 and TRBJ2-1, with TRBD2 identical over 12 bases. The CDR3 sequence is 16 residues long. Germline V gene sequence: CDR1 SGHRS, CDR2 YFSETQ. V lost 1 base and J lost 8; bases outside the gene matches: 7. CDR3 coding DNA: TGCGCCAGCAGCTTGTCCCTAGCGGGAGGGCCCGATGAGCAGTTCTTC. Amino acids: CASSLSLAGGPDEQFF.

This chain joins TRBV19 and TRBJ1-5; D possibly corresponds to TRBD1 (5 bases). Trimming pared 0 bases from V and 2 bases from J, leaving 17 bases between. There are 18 residues in the CDR3. Germline CDR1 reads LNHDA; CDR2 reads SQIVND (reference sequence). The DNA of the CDR3 is TGTGCCAGTAGTATAGAAGGGAGGGGTCATTCGGGCAATCAGCCCCAGCATTTT. Its translation is CASSIEGRGHSGNQPQHF.

The chain joins TRBV5-4 to TRBJ1-2, with D possibly matching TRBD1 (5 bases). CDR3 length: 12 amino acids. V lost 0 bases and J 6 bases, leaving 6 bases between the germline ends. Germline V gene lookup returns CDR1 SGHNT and CDR2 YYREEE (reference sequence). For the CDR3, the DNA is TGTGCCAGCAGCTTGGTACAGGATGGCTACACCTTC. Translation: CASSLVQDGYTF.

V and J are TRBV15 and TRBJ2-1; D may correspond to TRBD1 or TRBD2 (7 bases each). Germline values: CDR1 LNHNV, CDR2 YYDKDF (reference sequence). The CDR3 runs 16 residues. The germline V and J ends were trimmed by 1 base and 10 bases, with 20 bases remaining between them. CDR3 nucleotides: TGTGCCACCAGCAGAGGTGGGACAGCGGGGCGGGCGGAGCAGTTCTTC. It specifies CATSRGGTAGRAEQFF.

The chain employs TRBV9 and TRBJ1-2, with D possibly matching TRBD1 (5 bases). The germline CDR1 and CDR2 sequences are SGDLS and YYNGEE. The CDR3 contains 16 residues. Between the trimmed V and J ends, which lost 4 bases and 0 bases, there was a span of 16 bases. The chain's CDR3 is CASSPTRGASNYGYTF. Written as DNA, the CDR3 is TGTGCCAGCAGCCCCACGAGGGGCGCTTCTAACTATGGCTACACCTTC. Full variable domain (missing parts from reference TRBV9 and TRBJ1-2): DSGVTQTPKHLITATGQRVTLRCSPRSGDLSVYWYQQSLDQGLQFLIQYYNGEERAKGNILERFSAQQFPDLHSELNLSSLELGDSALYFCASSPTRGASNYGYTFGSGTRLTVV.

A remark on this clone: A much bigger clone sits one base away, suggesting this may be a read error. The same CDR3 can be traced to other DNA sequences in this sample. The rearrangement joins TRBV28 to TRBJ2-3; possibly TRBD2 for D (6 bases). Trimming took off 2 bases at V and 2 bases at J, with 11 bases between the two ends. The CDR3 length is 15 residues. Per the germline V gene, CDR1 is MDHEN and CDR2 is SYDVKM. CDR3 protein: CASSLPSGLTDTQYF. The CDR3 DNA reads as TGTGCCAGCAGTTTACCGTCGGGACTCACAGATACGCAGTATTTT.

This chain joins TRBV10-3 and TRBJ2-3; TRBD2 aligns across 7 bases. The CDR3 is made up of 15 amino acids. The V segment lost 6 bases and the J segment 6 bases; nucleotides outside the gene matches: 12. Germline V gene sequence: CDR1 ENHRY, CDR2 SYGVKD. The CDR3 loop reads CAISSPGLNTDTQYF. The CDR3 DNA is TGTGCCATCAGCTCCCCGGGACTAAACACCGATACGCAGTATTTT.